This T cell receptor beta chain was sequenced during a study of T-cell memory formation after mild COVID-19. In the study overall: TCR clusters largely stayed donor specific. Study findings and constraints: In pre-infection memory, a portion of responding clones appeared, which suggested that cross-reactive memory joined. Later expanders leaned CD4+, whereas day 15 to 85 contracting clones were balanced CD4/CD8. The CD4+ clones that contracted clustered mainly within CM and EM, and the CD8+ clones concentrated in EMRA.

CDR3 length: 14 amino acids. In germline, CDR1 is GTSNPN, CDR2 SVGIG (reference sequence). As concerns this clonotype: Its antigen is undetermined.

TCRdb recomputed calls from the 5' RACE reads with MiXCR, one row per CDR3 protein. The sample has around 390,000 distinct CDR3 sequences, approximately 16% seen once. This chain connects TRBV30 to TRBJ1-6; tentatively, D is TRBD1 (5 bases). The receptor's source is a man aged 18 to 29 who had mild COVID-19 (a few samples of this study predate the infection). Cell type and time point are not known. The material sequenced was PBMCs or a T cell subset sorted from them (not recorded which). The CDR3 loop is CAIGPEGPNSPLHF. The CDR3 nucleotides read TGTGCTATCGGCCCGGAGGGACCGAATTCACCCCTCCACTTT.